This T cell receptor (beta chain) was documented in a study of T-cell memory formation after mild COVID-19. Overall study results and limits: Clones that contracted clustered mainly in CM and EM if CD4+ and in EMRA if CD8+. Confirmation was lacking for SARS-CoV-2 specificity of second-wave clones that peaked on day 37. Memory sampled before infection contained some responding clones, suggesting cross-reactive memory joined.

About this clonotype itself: Its cognate antigen is unknown.

The CDR3 is 17 residues long. V gave up 0 bases and J gave up 0 bases, with 15 bases separating them. CDR1 is SGHVS and CDR2 is FNYEAQ in the germline V gene. TCRdb re-called the 5' RACE reads through MiXCR, storing one row per CDR3 protein. The profile shows hundreds of thousands of distinct CDR3 sequences, roughly 22% of them singletons. The chain couples TRBV7-6 to TRBJ2-7; D perhaps matches TRBD2 (6 bases). The sequenced sample was PBMCs or a T cell subset sorted from them (not recorded which). The receptor was derived from an adult woman who had mild COVID-19 (a few samples of this study predate the infection). Cell type and time point are not known. CDR3 nucleotide sequence: TGTGCCAGCAGCTTAGCGGGGCGGGACGGGGCCTCCTACGAGCAGTACTTC. Amino acid sequence: CASSLAGRDGASYEQYF.